This T cell receptor (beta chain) was observed in a study of T cell responses to AZD1222 COVID-19 vaccine (dated by TCRdb to the early 2020s). As for the study more broadly: AZD1222 recipients with second doses at about 4 weeks or about 12 weeks were pooled, because spike-specific TCR depth and breadth did not differ between schedules. A total of 233 trial participants underwent TCR sequencing, of whom 207 received two doses of AZD1222 and roughly 25 received two doses of the MenACWY control vaccine. Trial participants were enrolled into age subgroups of 18-55, 56-69 and 70-plus years, which contained about 150, 28 and 57 TCR-sequenced participants, respectively. What the authors observed across the whole study: The 56-69-year group was small, and its depth increase did not reach significance, likely because of low power. After two AZD1222 doses, both the breadth and the depth of spike-specific TCRs were significantly higher than at day 0 and than in MenACWY recipients. Participants were mostly white British and included more females than males, and it was suggested by the authors that clonal diversity may have been underestimated. No day 14 peak-response samples were available, so repertoires were characterized only after the peak T cell response. Conclusions about previously exposed vaccinees were limited because only six AZD1222 recipients were SARS-CoV-2 seropositive at baseline. CD4 TCRs associated with the vaccine covered the entire spike protein, and the dominant responses were in regions 160-218 and 743-854. Reportedly, close to half of the unique spike-specific TCRs recognized epitopes lying outside the regions that are mutated in the B.1.351 and B.1.1.7 variants.

CDR1 LGHNA and CDR2 YSLEER were looked up in the germline V gene. Germline trimming amounts to 4 bases on V and 7 bases on J, with 10 as the count of junction bases outside the gene matches. The CDR3 starts with the cysteine, ends with the phenylalanine, and has 15 residues. Left in the record is the CDR3 DNA by itself, 45 bases read in frame from the first base. The CDR3 regions of human TCRbeta chains were analyzed by immunosequencing. On the authors' methods: TCRs in the repertoires were compared against a reference library of SARS-CoV-2-specific TCRs that had been generated with the MIRA antigen-specificity platform. Breadth was defined as the fraction of unique TCRs that were SARS-CoV-2-associated, and depth was defined as the fraction of total T cells that were SARS-CoV-2-associated. Using the MIRA data, each spike-specific TCR was mapped to the spike region that the TCR reacts to and placed in a CD4 or CD8 class. Log10-transformed breadth and depth values were compared by one-way ANOVA with Sidak's multiple comparisons tests. TCRdb provides this immuneACCESS table in a form limited to in-frame rearrangements. Some clones are lacking; in checked studies, under half of them reflect an unresolved V gene, and why the rest are absent is not known. The D gene and trimming were derived from the DNA, and the V and J assignments and clone size from that table. This sample lists about 110,000 clones; under 90% were detected once. Of the sample, approximately 5% is held by the ten largest clones.

The time point label, as the study defines it: baseline before first vaccination. Vaccinee samples were obtained from the UK trials COV001 and COV002, which included a single-blind randomized controlled phase 2/3 trial of AZD1222 (ChAdOx1 nCoV-19) in healthy adults. Trial participant PBMC samples were collected at day 0 and day 28 after the second dose for TCRbeta chain sequencing. This clone showed up just once. Its cognate antigen has yet to be identified. No base-level quality is on record; no much larger clone is a single base apart. The source of this sequence is an adult in good health. The V and J genes are TRBV4-3 and TRBJ1-5, and TRBD1 matches 7 of the central bases. Specimen: peripheral blood, collected on day 0 of AZD1222 vaccination. The sequence in DNA is TGCGCCAGCAGCCCGGGACTCTCAGGGGGACAGCCCCAGCATTTT. The encoded protein is CASSPGLSGGQPQHF.